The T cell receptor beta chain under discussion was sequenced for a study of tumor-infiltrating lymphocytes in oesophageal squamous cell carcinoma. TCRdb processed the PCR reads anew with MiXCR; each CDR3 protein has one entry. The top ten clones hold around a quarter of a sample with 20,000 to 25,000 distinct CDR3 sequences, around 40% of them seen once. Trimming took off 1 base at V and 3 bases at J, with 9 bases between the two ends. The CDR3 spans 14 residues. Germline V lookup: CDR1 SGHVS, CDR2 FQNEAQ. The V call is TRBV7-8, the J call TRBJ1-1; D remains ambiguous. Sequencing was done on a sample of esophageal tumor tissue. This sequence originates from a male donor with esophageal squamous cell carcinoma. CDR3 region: CASSLGGWYTEAFF. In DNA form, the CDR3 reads TGTGCCAGCAGCTTAGGGGGTTGGTACACTGAAGCTTTCTTT.